The clone carrying this TCR beta chain appeared many times. Its target is unknown. Semi-nested PCR with Nested Universal Primer A followed constant-region reverse priming of full-length variable regions. Using its own MiXCR run on the 5' RACE reads, TCRdb lists one record per CDR3 protein. The sample comprises more than 9,000 distinct CDR3 sequences, 17% of which are singletons, and 3% to 4% rests with the top ten. Per the germline V gene, CDR1 is KGHSH and CDR2 is LQKENI. Trimming took 3 bases from V and 4 from J, leaving 19 bases between them. The CDR3 has 17 amino acids. General observations from the study: The TCR gene usage of tumor memory CD4+ T cells clustered together with blood and lymph node memory CD4+ cells and with lymph node naive CD4+ cells.

Cells sorted as Tregs were CD4+, CD25+ and CD127-/low. This chain connects TRBV18 to TRBJ1-3, with no clear D. The source is a female donor with breast cancer. Input material: Tregs sorted from a lymph node. The DNA for the CDR3 is TGTGCCAGCTCACCGAGGACGCAAACGGGTTCAGGAAACACCATATATTTT. Its translation: CASSPRTQTGSGNTIYF.